This T cell receptor (beta chain) was recovered during a study of blood T cell repertoires in COVID-19. Libraries were prepared by immunoSEQ multiplex PCR; TCRdb keeps only in-frame clonotypes and omits some of them. The data show about 120,000 clones, with around 77% seen just once and 6.5% to 9% held by the top ten. V gave up 3 bases and J gave up 6 bases; unmatched junction bases: 5. The CDR3 spans 13 residues. CDR1 and CDR2 from the germline V gene are SQVTM and ANQGSEA. Material: peripheral blood. The source of this sequence is a human donor in a cohort sampled during active COVID-19. The chain couples TRBV29-1 to TRBJ2-7, with 10 positions matching TRBD2. The CDR3 region is CSVDGAGGGEQYF. CDR3 nucleotide sequence: TGCAGCGTTGACGGAGCGGGAGGGGGCGAGCAGTACTTC.